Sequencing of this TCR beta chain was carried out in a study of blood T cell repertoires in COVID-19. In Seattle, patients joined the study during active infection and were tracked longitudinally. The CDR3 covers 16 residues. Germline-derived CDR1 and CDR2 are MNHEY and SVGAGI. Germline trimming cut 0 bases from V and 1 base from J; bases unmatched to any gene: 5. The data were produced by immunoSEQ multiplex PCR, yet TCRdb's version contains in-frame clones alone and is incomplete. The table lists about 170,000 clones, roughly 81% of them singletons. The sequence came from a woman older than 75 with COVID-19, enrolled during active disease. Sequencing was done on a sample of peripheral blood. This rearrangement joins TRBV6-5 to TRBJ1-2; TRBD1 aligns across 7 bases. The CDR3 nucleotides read TGTGCCAGCAGTTACTCCCGGACAGGTCGTAACTATGGCTACACCTTC. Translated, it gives CASSYSRTGRNYGYTF.